Shown below are 28 T cell receptor beta chains from a single sample sequenced in a study of cytomegalovirus exposure and HLA in healthy donors. Primers: 60 Vbeta forward and 13 Jbeta reverse. Clones were read by immunoSEQ multiplex PCR, and TCRdb kept only the in-frame ones, dropping some. The sample contains under 200,000 clones, approximately 80% of which appear only once. Sequencing was done on a sample of PBMCs. The source is a woman between 25 and 40 years old in good health and CMV-seronegative.

This chain links TRBV5-1 with TRBJ1-6; 8 nucleotides align to TRBD1. This CDR3 spans 15 amino acids. Trimming cost V 5 bases and J 10 bases; bases outside gene matches: 11. Germline loops: CDR1 SGHRS, CDR2 YFSETQ. This chain's CDR3 is CASRGTDRAYSPLHF. Here the CDR3 DNA reads TGCGCCAGCAGGGGTACGGACAGGGCTTACTCACCCCTCCACTTT.

The V call is TRBV2, the J call TRBJ1-3; D gene unclear. The CDR3 length is 14 residues. Germline V gene data show CDR1 as SNHLY and CDR2 as FYNNEI. Trimming took off 7 bases at V and 2 bases at J, with 12 bases between the two ends. For the CDR3, the DNA is TGTGCCAGCAAAGAGCGACCCACTGGAAACACCATATATTTT. Its translation is CASKERPTGNTIYF.

This clone turned up a few times. The rearrangement links TRBV5-1 to TRBJ2-3; 12 nucleotides line up with TRBD2. There are 16 residues in the CDR3. Germline V lookup: CDR1 SGHRS, CDR2 YFSETQ. The ends lost 7 bases at V and 6 bases at J; junction bases unmatched: 12. CDR3 in DNA: TGCGCCAGCTCCTCGGGACTAGCGGGCTTCCGGGATACGCAGTATTTT. This codes for CASSSGLAGFRDTQYF. Full variable domain (rest looked up from reference TRBV5-1 and TRBJ2-3): KAGVTQTPRYLIKTRGQQVTLSCSPISGHRSVSWYQQTPGQGLQFLFEYFSETQRNKGNFPGRFSGRQFSNSRSEMNVSTLELGDSALYLCASSSGLAGFRDTQYFGPGTRLTVL.

The rearrangement uses TRBV15 and TRBJ1-6; unclear D gene. The germline gives CDR1 LNHNV, CDR2 YYDKDF (reference sequence). V gave up 3 bases and J gave up 7 bases, with 10 bases separating them. This CDR3 has 14 residues. CDR3 nucleotides: TGTGCCACCAGCAGGTCCGGCAGGAATTCACCCCTCCACTTT. Its translation: CATSRSGRNSPLHF.

The chain is built from TRBV19 and TRBJ2-1; D is perhaps TRBD1 (6 bases). The germline gives CDR1 LNHDA, CDR2 SQIVND (reference sequence). The V end was cut by 3 bases, the J end by 4 bases, with 13 bases between. The CDR3 has 15 residues. DNA for the CDR3: TGTGCCAGTAGTATGGGGGCTACTGAATACAATGAGCAGTTCTTC. This sequence encodes CASSMGATEYNEQFF. Using reference TRBV19 and TRBJ2-1 for the parts outside the CDR3, the full variable domain is DGGITQSPKYLFRKEGQNVTLSCEQNLNHDAMYWYRQDPGQGLRLIYYSQIVNDFQKGDIAEGYSVSREKKESFPLTVTSAQKNPTAFYLCASSMGATEYNEQFFGPGTRLTVL.

This clone was counted a few times. The rearrangement uses TRBV19 and TRBJ1-3; D is possibly TRBD1 (6 bases). V lost 3 bases and J lost 1, with 7 bases in between. Germline CDR1 and CDR2: LNHDA and SQIVND (reference sequence). The CDR3 spans 14 residues. Written as DNA, the CDR3 is TGTGCCAGTAGTATCAGGGGATCTGGAAACACCATATATTTT. Amino acid sequence: CASSIRGSGNTIYF.

This clone has just a few counts. This sequence joins TRBV4-1 and TRBJ2-7, with D unclear. The CDR3 has 15 amino acids. The ends were cut back, 5 bases at V and 3 bases at J, with 17 bases in the middle. The germline V gene has CDR1 MGHRA and CDR2 YSYEKL. CDR3 nucleotides: TGCGCCAGCAGCGAGTCGGTTACCTCAAACTACGAGCAGTACTTC. This translates into CASSESVTSNYEQYF.

This clone was detected a few times. This CDR3 is also generated by other DNA sequences in the sample. The rearrangement joins TRBV2 to TRBJ1-1; D gene uncertain. In germline, CDR1 is SNHLY, CDR2 FYNNEI. V was clipped by 4 bases and J by 1 base, with 10 bases between them. CDR3 size: 14 residues. CDR3 sequence: CASSVAGKNTEAFF. In DNA, the CDR3 is TGTGCCAGCAGTGTGGCAGGAAAGAACACTGAAGCTTTCTTT.

This rearrangement joins TRBV27 to TRBJ1-2, with D perhaps TRBD1 (6 bases). The CDR3 sequence is 15 residues long. Trimming took off 2 bases at V and 5 bases at J, with 15 bases between the two ends. Germline V lookup: CDR1 MNHEY, CDR2 SMNVEV (reference sequence). CDR3 coding DNA: TGTGCCAGCAGTTTAGGGGCAGGGGAGCGGTATGGCTACACCTTC. Translation gives CASSLGAGERYGYTF.

The CDR3 DNA is TGCGCCAGCAGCCTGGTGGAGGCAGATACGCAGTATTTT. Amino acid sequence: CASSLVEADTQYF. This rearrangement joins TRBV4-1 to TRBJ2-3; D may be TRBD2 (5 bases). CDR1 and CDR2 (germline): MGHRA, YSYEKL. The CDR3 sequence is 13 residues long. V was pared by 4 bases and J by 4 bases, with 9 bases between.

This clone was detected once. J is TRBJ2-7 and V is TRBV7-9; 9 nucleotides align to TRBD1. Per the germline V gene, CDR1 is SEHNR and CDR2 is FQNEAQ (reference sequence). V was clipped by 8 bases and J by 1 base; unmatched bases: 9. The CDR3 runs to 15 residues. The CDR3 DNA reads as TGTGCCAGCTCCGCCTCCGGGACAGGGTCCTACGAGCAGTACTTC. As protein: CASSASGTGSYEQYF.

This chain uses TRBV7-9 with TRBJ2-2; D possibly corresponds to TRBD2 (5 bases). The ends were cut back, 5 bases at V and 4 bases at J, with 14 bases in the middle. Germline values: CDR1 SEHNR, CDR2 FQNEAQ (reference sequence). This CDR3 is 15 amino acids long. CDR3 in DNA: TGTGCCAGCAGCCCCCGAGGACTGACCACCGGGGAGCTGTTTTTT. Translation gives CASSPRGLTTGELFF. Based on the CDR3 plus reference TRBV7-9 and TRBJ2-2, the full variable domain is DTGVSQNPRHKITKRGQNVTFRCDPISEHNRLYWYRQTLGQGPEFLTYFQNEAQLEKSRLLSDRFSAERPKGSFSTLEIQRTEQGDSAMYLCASSPRGLTTGELFFGEGSRLTVL.

This chain links TRBV19 with TRBJ2-2; D not resolved. Trimming shortened V by 1 base and J by 5 bases, and 2 bases separated the two germline ends. This CDR3 is built from 12 residues. CDR1 and CDR2 from the germline V gene are LNHDA and SQIVND (reference sequence). DNA of the CDR3: TGTGCCAGTAGTATAGCTACCGGGGAGCTGTTTTTT. This gives the protein CASSIATGELFF.

The V call is TRBV27, the J call TRBJ2-5, with 7 bases fitting TRBD2. The J call is doubtful: the DNA matches TRBJ2-7 better. This CDR3 is built from 14 residues. Germline lookup yields CDR1 MNHEY and CDR2 SMNVEV (reference sequence). This chain's CDR3 is CASSLGTTNYEQYF. The CDR3 nucleotides read TGTGCCAGCAGTTTAGGGACTACTAACTACGAGCAGTACTTC.

The chain joins TRBV6-1 to TRBJ2-1; 11 positions match TRBD2. CDR1 MNHNS and CDR2 SASEGT come from the germline V gene. Trimming took 7 bases from V and 3 from J; bases not matched to a gene: 2. This CDR3 is built from 14 residues. CDR3: CASTTSGGYNEQFF. Here the CDR3 DNA reads TGTGCCAGCACAACTAGCGGGGGCTACAATGAGCAGTTCTTC.

The J gene is TRBJ1-2, the V gene TRBV7-9, with a weak D call TRBD1 (6 bases). CDR1 is SEHNR, CDR2 FQNEAQ, per germline (reference sequence). The length of the CDR3 is 16 residues. V was clipped by 0 bases and J by 3 bases, with 14 bases between them. The CDR3 bases are TGTGCCAGCAGCTTAGCGCAGGGCAGGGGAGACTATGGCTACACCTTC. This sequence encodes CASSLAQGRGDYGYTF.

The rearrangement joins TRBV19 to TRBJ2-1, with TRBD1 identical over 10 bases. CDR1 is LNHDA, CDR2 SQIVND, per germline (reference sequence). Trimming cost V 4 bases and J 4 bases; bases outside gene matches: 7. This CDR3 has 16 amino acids. In DNA, the CDR3 is TGTGCCAGTAGTACATACGGGACAGGGGTATACAATGAGCAGTTCTTC. Translating it yields CASSTYGTGVYNEQFF.

The chain employs TRBV19 and TRBJ1-1; possibly TRBD1 for D (5 bases). The germline V gene has CDR1 LNHDA and CDR2 SQIVND (reference sequence). CDR3 length: 13 amino acids. Trimming stripped 7 bases from V and 8 bases from J, with 17 bases between. For the CDR3, the DNA is TGTGCCAGTACTCAATCAGGGCATCGGGAAGCTTTCTTT. Amino acid sequence: CASTQSGHREAFF.

This chain connects TRBV4-3 to TRBJ1-1; D unclear. The CDR3 length is 14 residues. CDR1 and CDR2 from the germline V gene are LGHNA and YSLEER. V was cut by 1 base and J by 2 bases, with 8 bases left in between. CDR3 nucleotide sequence: TGCGCCAGCAGCCAAGTGTCCAGTAACACTGAAGCTTTCTTT. It is translated as CASSQVSSNTEAFF.

The chain joins TRBV7-3 to TRBJ1-1; TRBD1 matches at 8 bases. The CDR3 runs to 16 residues. Trimming cost V 3 bases and J 5 bases; bases outside gene matches: 11. Germline V gene sequence: CDR1 SGHTA, CDR2 FQGTGA. The CDR3 sequence: CASSFMAGGARTEAFF. The CDR3 bases are TGTGCCAGCAGCTTCATGGCAGGGGGCGCGAGGACTGAAGCTTTCTTT.

The V gene is TRBV4-1, the J gene TRBJ2-1; the D gene is possibly TRBD2 (6 bases). CDR3 size: 15 residues. In germline, CDR1 is MGHRA, CDR2 YSYEKL. V was shortened by 1 base and J by 0 bases, with 7 bases between the two germline ends. CDR3 residues: CASSQGAGSYNEQFF. CDR3 DNA: TGCGCCAGCAGCCAAGGAGCGGGCTCCTACAATGAGCAGTTCTTC.

The chain recombines TRBV7-7 with TRBJ2-1; 11 nucleotides agree with TRBD2. Trimming removed 8 bases from V and 7 bases from J; junction bases left unmatched: 7. Per the germline V gene, CDR1 is SSHAT and CDR2 is FNYEAQ (reference sequence). This CDR3 spans 14 amino acids. The CDR3, as DNA: TGTGCCAGCTCTCAGACTAGCGGGGCGAATGAGCAGTTCTTC. Residues: CASSQTSGANEQFF.

This chain joins TRBV7-3 and TRBJ2-1, with TRBD2 matching 11 bases. The CDR3 runs 16 residues. J was trimmed by 3 bases and V by 4 bases; bases with no gene match: 5. Germline V lookup: CDR1 SGHTA, CDR2 FQGTGA. The chain's CDR3 is CASSSGLAEFYNEQFF. CDR3 nucleotides: TGTGCCAGCAGCTCGGGACTAGCGGAATTCTACAATGAGCAGTTCTTC.

This clone was detected a few times. One end of the junction is discordant with germline, which a read error may explain. The chain couples TRBV4-1 to TRBJ2-7; D is undetermined. CDR1 is MGHRA and CDR2 is YSYEKL in the germline V gene. The CDR3 spans 13 residues. The CDR3 sequence is CASSQMADYEQYF. The DNA for the CDR3 is TGTGCCAGCAGCCAGATGGCAGACTACGAGCAGTACTTC.

J is TRBJ1-2 and V is TRBV13, with D uncertain. Germline V gene lookup returns CDR1 PRHDT and CDR2 FYEKMQ (reference sequence). V shed 5 bases and J shed 3 bases, with 10 bases lying between them. The CDR3 has 13 amino acids. CDR3 sequence (DNA): TGTGCCAGCAGCCCGACGGGGTACTATGGCTACACCTTC. This encodes CASSPTGYYGYTF.

The rearrangement joins TRBV7-7 to TRBJ1-6, with D uncertain. Germline assignment: CDR1 SSHAT and CDR2 FNYEAQ (reference sequence). V dropped 3 bases and J dropped 7 bases, with 10 bases sitting between them. The CDR3 spans 14 residues. CDR3 protein: CASSLGGYNSPLHF. In DNA form, the CDR3 reads TGTGCCAGCAGCTTGGGCGGGTACAATTCACCCCTCCACTTT. Full variable domain (missing parts from reference TRBV7-7 and TRBJ1-6): GAGVSQSPRYKVTKRGQDVTLRCDPISSHATLYWYQQALGQGPEFLTYFNYEAQPDKSGLPSDRFSAERPEGSISTLTIQRTEQRDSAMYRCASSLGGYNSPLHFGNGTRLTVT.

This clone is a singleton in its sample. The chain links TRBV6-1 to TRBJ2-7, with D perhaps matching TRBD1 (5 bases). V dropped 6 bases and J dropped 6 bases, with 18 bases sitting between them. The CDR3 totals 14 residues. The germline V gene encodes CDR1 MNHNS and CDR2 SASEGT. The CDR3 loop is CASRLQGSSVEQYF. Written as DNA, the CDR3 is TGTGCCAGCAGGTTGCAGGGTAGTTCGGTCGAGCAGTACTTC.

This clone turned up a few times. The chain links TRBV27 to TRBJ1-2; 9 bases align to TRBD1. With 3 bases clipped from V and 9 bases from J, the junction kept 5 bases outside the gene matches. CDR1 and CDR2 from the germline V gene are MNHEY and SMNVEV (reference sequence). The CDR3 length is 13 residues. The CDR3 is CASSFGTGYSYTF. In DNA form, the CDR3 reads TGTGCCAGCAGTTTCGGGACAGGGTATAGCTACACCTTC.